This TCR delta chain appears in the sequencing data of a study of γδ T cells in repeated Plasmodium falciparum infection. General study findings and limits: One small rural Malian village, predominantly a single ethnic group, supplied the cohort.

TCRdb reprocessed the multiplex PCR reads using CATT. The table records 50,000 or so delta-chain clones, 1.6% of them present only once. This clone was counted many times. No antigen is known for it. Flow sorting of PBMC yielded separate Vgamma9/Vdelta2+ and Vdelta2-negative gammadelta T cell populations for bulk repertoire analysis. Per the germline V gene, CDR1 is TSWWSYY and CDR2 is QGS. The CDR3 totals 17 residues. The junction had 19 bases not matched to a gene; V was cut back by 0 bases and J by 14 bases. The sequence derives from a pool of human donors (malaria-infected and uninfected, not separated). What was sequenced was gamma-delta T cells from blood. The chain couples TRDV1 to TRDJ1, with 9 bases matching TRDD3. CDR3 sequence: CALGELPWGIAIGKIIF. The CDR3 DNA is TGTGCTCTTGGGGAACTCCCGTGGGGGATAGCAATCGGCAAAATAATCTTT.